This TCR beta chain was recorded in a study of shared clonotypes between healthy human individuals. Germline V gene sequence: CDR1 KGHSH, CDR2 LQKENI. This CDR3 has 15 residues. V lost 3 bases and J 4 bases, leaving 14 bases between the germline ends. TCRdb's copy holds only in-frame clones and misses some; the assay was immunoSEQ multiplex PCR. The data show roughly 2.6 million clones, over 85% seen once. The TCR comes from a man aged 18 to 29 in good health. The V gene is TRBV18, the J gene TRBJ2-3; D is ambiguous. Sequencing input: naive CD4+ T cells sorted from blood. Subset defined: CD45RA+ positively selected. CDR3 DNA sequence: TGTGCCAGCTCACCGGTTGCCGGTCGGGCAGATACGCAGTATTTT. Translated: CASSPVAGRADTQYF.